The 16 T cell receptor beta chains below all came from one sample that was sequenced in a study of cytomegalovirus exposure and HLA in healthy donors. A multiplex PCR was run with 60 Vbeta primers and 13 Jbeta primers. Measured with immunoSEQ multiplex PCR; TCRdb has only the in-frame clones, and not every one. The sample carries some 160,000 clones, approximately 80% recorded once. The sequenced sample was PBMCs. The receptor set was obtained from a woman aged 25 to 45 in good health and CMV-seronegative.

For this clone: The same CDR3 can be traced to other DNA sequences in this sample. The rearrangement uses TRBV18 and TRBJ1-1; 7 bases line up with TRBD1. This CDR3 is 16 amino acids long. Germline lookup yields CDR1 KGHSH and CDR2 LQKENI. V lost 0 bases to trimming and J lost 5 bases; unmatched junction nucleotides: 9. The CDR3 DNA follows: TGTGCCAGCTCACCACCTACGGCGCCAGGGGGAACTGAAGCTTTCTTT. Translated, it gives CASSPPTAPGGTEAFF.

This clone was seen a handful of times. The V call is TRBV2, the J call TRBJ1-1; 7 bases fit TRBD1. V lost 7 bases, J lost 0 bases, and 11 bases stayed unmatched. From germline, CDR1 is SNHLY and CDR2 FYNNEI. The CDR3 is 16 residues long. In DNA form, the CDR3 reads TGTGCCAGCAAGTCCGCCGCGGGACAGATGAACACTGAAGCTTTCTTT. This translates into CASKSAAGQMNTEAFF.

There are a few counts of this clone. The V call is TRBV25-1, the J call TRBJ1-1; a possible D gene is TRBD1 (6 bases). Trimming left V 5 bases short and J 1 base short, with 20 bases between. Germline V gene data show CDR1 as MGHDK and CDR2 as SYGVNS. The CDR3 runs to 17 residues. The CDR3 sequence: CASSPHPWGPTNTEAFF. The CDR3 nucleotides are TGTGCCAGCAGTCCGCACCCTTGGGGGCCGACGAACACTGAAGCTTTCTTT.

The chain couples TRBV9 to TRBJ2-7, with D possibly TRBD1 on 5 matching bases. CDR1 is SGDLS and CDR2 is YYNGEE in the germline V gene. V lost 4 bases, J lost 2 bases, and 16 bases lay in between. The length of the CDR3 is 15 residues. CDR3 nucleotides: TGTGCCAGCAGCCCACGTGTGGGGCCTACCTACGAGCAGTACTTC. It encodes CASSPRVGPTYEQYF. Based on the CDR3 plus reference TRBV9 and TRBJ2-7, the full variable domain is DSGVTQTPKHLITATGQRVTLRCSPRSGDLSVYWYQQSLDQGLQFLIQYYNGEERAKGNILERFSAQQFPDLHSELNLSSLELGDSALYFCASSPRVGPTYEQYFGPGTRLTVT.

The V and J genes are TRBV7-9 and TRBJ2-2; D not resolved. V gave up 8 bases and J gave up 6 bases, with 22 bases separating them. CDR1 is SEHNR and CDR2 is FQNEAQ in the germline V gene (reference sequence). CDR3 length: 16 residues. The CDR3 bases are TGTGCCAGCGAGCCTCTGAGGCGCGAAGCTGCCGGGGAGCTGTTTTTT. Its translation: CASEPLRREAAGELFF.

This chain connects TRBV7-9 to TRBJ2-7; 9 bases align to TRBD1. This CDR3 has 16 residues. With 6 bases clipped from V and 3 bases from J, the junction kept 12 bases outside the gene matches. CDR1 and CDR2 from the germline V gene are SEHNR and FQNEAQ (reference sequence). CDR3 region: CASSLTPGQGGYEQYF. In nucleotides, the CDR3 is TGTGCCAGCAGTCTCACTCCGGGACAGGGAGGCTACGAGCAGTACTTC.

This clone was recorded a few times. A read error may account for a junction end that differs from germline. The chain carries TRBV6-1 and TRBJ1-2; no clear D gene. CDR3 length: 14 residues. The germline V gene has CDR1 MNHNS and CDR2 SASEGT. The CDR3 DNA reads as TGTGCCAGCCGTGATTCGACCGTCAGGTATGGCTACACCTTC. Translating gives CASRDSTVRYGYTF.

The J gene is TRBJ2-5, the V gene TRBV7-3; 9 bases agree with TRBD1. The CDR3 spans 15 residues. V lost 3 bases, J lost 5 bases, and 7 bases stayed unmatched. Per the germline V gene, CDR1 is SGHTA and CDR2 is FQGTGA. The CDR3 reads CASSFLGTGLETQYF. CDR3 DNA: TGTGCCAGCAGCTTCCTCGGGACAGGGTTGGAGACCCAGTACTTC.

Notes on this clone: Germline is not matched at one junction end, which may reflect a read error. This chain connects TRBV5-3 to TRBJ2-3; 11 nucleotides line up with TRBD2. TRBV5-3 is treated as an ORF (open reading frame) with a function not yet certain. There are 19 residues in the CDR3. CDR3 sequence: CARGFTLAGGERALHTQYF. CDR3 bases: TGTGCCAGAGGCTTCACCCTAGCGGGGGGCGAGCGGGCTCTGCATACGCAGTATTTT.

J is TRBJ1-2 and V is TRBV4-1, with 9 nucleotides matching TRBD1. Germline values: CDR1 MGHRA, CDR2 YSYEKL. V was pared by 1 base and J by 7 bases, with 7 bases of the junction left unmatched. The CDR3 has 15 residues. The CDR3: CASSQGVDRGRGYTF. CDR3 sequence (DNA): TGCGCCAGCAGCCAAGGGGTGGACAGGGGACGTGGCTACACCTTC.

The chain couples TRBV9 to TRBJ1-6; weak D call: TRBD1 (6 bases). The CDR3 totals 12 residues. V was shortened by 0 bases and J by 17 bases, with 12 bases between the two germline ends. CDR1 is SGDLS and CDR2 is YYNGEE in the germline V gene. This chain's CDR3 is CASSVVGGRVHF. The CDR3 DNA reads as TGTGCCAGCAGCGTAGTAGGGGGTAGGGTCCACTTT.

This chain joins TRBV28 and TRBJ1-3, with D unresolved. The V end lost 2 bases, the J end lost 7 bases, and 12 bases lay between the germline ends. The CDR3 runs to 14 residues. CDR1 and CDR2 (germline): MDHEN, SYDVKM. The CDR3 coding sequence is TGTGCCAGCAGTTTAGGAAGCGTTGGGAACACCATATATTTT. It codes for CASSLGSVGNTIYF.

V is TRBV5-1 and J is TRBJ2-1, with D maybe TRBD2 (6 bases). The CDR3 is 15 amino acids. Per germline, CDR1 SGHRS and CDR2 YFSETQ. Trimming removed 2 bases at V and 7 bases at J, with 16 bases between. The DNA for the CDR3 is TGCGCCAGCAGCTTTGGAACTAGCTCAGGAAATGAGCAGTTCTTC. Translation gives CASSFGTSSGNEQFF. The entire variable domain, with the rest obtained from reference TRBV5-1 and TRBJ2-1, is as follows: KAGVTQTPRYLIKTRGQQVTLSCSPISGHRSVSWYQQTPGQGLQFLFEYFSETQRNKGNFPGRFSGRQFSNSRSEMNVSTLELGDSALYLCASSFGTSSGNEQFFGPGTRLTVL.

This chain connects TRBV27 to TRBJ1-1; TRBD1 matches 7 bases. Trimming cost V 6 bases and J 1 base; bases outside gene matches: 14. The CDR3 is 17 residues long. Germline lookup yields CDR1 MNHEY and CDR2 SMNVEV (reference sequence). The CDR3 protein is CASRFGPRDRENTEAFF. CDR3 DNA sequence: TGTGCCAGCAGATTTGGGCCCCGGGACAGAGAGAACACTGAAGCTTTCTTT.

This clone was observed many times. The genes are TRBV5-6 and TRBJ1-1; the D is unclear. V was trimmed by 0 bases and J by 1 base, leaving 7 bases between them. The CDR3 has 14 amino acids. Germline V lookup: CDR1 SGHDT, CDR2 YYEEEE. The CDR3 reads CASSLEWANTEAFF. CDR3 in DNA: TGTGCCAGCAGCTTGGAGTGGGCGAACACTGAAGCTTTCTTT.

This chain links TRBV6-1 with TRBJ2-1, with TRBD1 matching over 10 bases. After removal of 7 bases from V and 6 bases from J, the junction contained 6 bases not matched to a gene. Germline-derived CDR1 and CDR2 are MNHNS and SASEGT. The length of the CDR3 is 14 residues. Written as DNA, the CDR3 is TGTGCCAGCAAAAGGACAGGGGGGATCAATGAGCAGTTCTTC. This encodes CASKRTGGINEQFF.